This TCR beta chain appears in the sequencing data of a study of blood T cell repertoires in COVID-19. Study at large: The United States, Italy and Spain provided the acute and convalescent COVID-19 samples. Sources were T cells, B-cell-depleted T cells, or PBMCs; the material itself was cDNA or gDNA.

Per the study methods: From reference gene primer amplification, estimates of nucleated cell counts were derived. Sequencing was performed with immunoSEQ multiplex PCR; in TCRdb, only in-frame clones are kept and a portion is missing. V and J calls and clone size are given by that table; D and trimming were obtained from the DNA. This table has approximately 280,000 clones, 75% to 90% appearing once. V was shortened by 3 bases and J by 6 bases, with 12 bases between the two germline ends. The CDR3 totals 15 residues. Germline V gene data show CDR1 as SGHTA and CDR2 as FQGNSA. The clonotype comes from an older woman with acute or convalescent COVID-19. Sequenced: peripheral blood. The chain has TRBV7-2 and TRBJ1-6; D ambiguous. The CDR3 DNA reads TGTGCCAGCAGCTTTGGAACTACGGGTAATTCACCCCTCCACTTT. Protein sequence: CASSFGTTGNSPLHF.